The 23 T cell receptor beta chains presented below share a single source sample, sequenced in a study of CD8+ T cells in alopecia areata. Once RNA had been extracted, it was reverse transcribed into cDNA to act as the sequencing template. Using immunoSEQ multiplex PCR, the repertoire was profiled, and TCRdb retains in-frame clones only, with some absent. Counted here are 110,000 or so clones, roughly 56% occurring once; the ten biggest clones make up under 3.5%. Stated treatment: oral pan-JAK inhibitor, 5-10 mg twice daily. Specimen: CD4+ T cells sorted from blood, collected at week 24, from a patient treated with tofacitinib. The receptors were gathered from a human donor with alopecia areata.

This chain connects TRBV30 to TRBJ1-3; D may be TRBD1 (5 bases). V lost 1 base, J lost 0 bases, and 10 bases lay in between. There are 15 residues in the CDR3. CDR1 and CDR2 (germline): GTSNPN, SVGIG (reference sequence). The CDR3 sequence: CAWSGQILSGNTIYF. The DNA of the CDR3 is TGTGCCTGGAGTGGACAGATCCTCTCTGGAAACACCATATATTTT.

The rearrangement joins TRBV2 to TRBJ1-1, with a weak D call TRBD1 (5 bases). The CDR3 has 13 amino acids. Trimming shortened V by 4 bases and J by 3 bases, and 9 bases separated the two germline ends. Germline V CDR1 and CDR2: SNHLY, FYNNEI. CDR3 DNA: TGTGCCAGCAGTGGTCAGGGCGACACTGAAGCTTTCTTT. Its translation is CASSGQGDTEAFF.

The chain uses TRBV18 and TRBJ2-3; D is uncertain. V lost 2 bases to trimming and J lost 2 bases, with 5 bases between them. The germline gives CDR1 KGHSH, CDR2 LQKENI. This CDR3 has 13 amino acids. CDR3 loop: CASSPVTTDTQYF. In DNA, the CDR3 is TGTGCCAGCTCACCAGTAACCACAGATACGCAGTATTTT.

The CDR3 is CASSFRGTEAFF. The CDR3 nucleotides read TGTGCCAGCAGTTTCCGGGGCACTGAAGCTTTCTTT. The chain couples TRBV28 to TRBJ1-1; D uncertain. Germline loops: CDR1 MDHEN, CDR2 SYDVKM. Trimming took off 3 bases at V and 4 bases at J, with 6 bases between the two ends. There are 12 residues in the CDR3.

The rearrangement joins TRBV23-1 to TRBJ1-1, with D unresolved. TRBV23-1 falls under the ORF class, with uncertain function. The CDR3 is 15 amino acids. V was pared by 2 bases and J by 0 bases, with 10 bases between. CDR3 nucleotide sequence: TGCGCCAGCAGTCAAGCGGGGATACTGAACACTGAAGCTTTCTTT. Translation: CASSQAGILNTEAFF.

The chain uses TRBV4-1 and TRBJ2-5; D is perhaps TRBD1 (5 bases). Germline CDR1 and CDR2: MGHRA and YSYEKL. CDR3 length: 13 residues. V lost 1 base, J lost 7 bases, and 10 bases lay in between. The CDR3 nucleotides are TGCGCCAGCAGCCAAGTCAGGGTCGGGACCCAGTACTTC. This sequence encodes CASSQVRVGTQYF.

The chain uses TRBV10-3 and TRBJ1-1, with 10 bases lining up with TRBD1. CDR3 length equals 14 residues. Germline loops: CDR1 ENHRY, CDR2 SYGVKD. With V trimmed by 8 bases and J by 0 bases, 3 bases remained unmatched. The CDR3 here is CAIGTGAMNTEAFF. CDR3 nucleotides: TGTGCCATCGGGACAGGGGCAATGAACACTGAAGCTTTCTTT.

V usage is TRBV29-1 and J usage is TRBJ1-2; no clear D. V was pared by 6 bases and J by 4 bases, with 12 bases between. Looked up from germline, CDR1 is SQVTM and CDR2 is ANQGSEA. CDR3 length equals 12 residues. The CDR3 bases are TGCAGCGTCGTTGACGGGGTCTATGGCTACACCTTC. This encodes CSVVDGVYGYTF.

This clone is labeled as medium-sized. The chain uses TRBV18 and TRBJ1-2; 8 bases are a match to TRBD1. This CDR3 has 15 amino acids. V lost 2 bases to trimming and J lost 6 bases; unmatched junction nucleotides: 8. Germline V lookup: CDR1 KGHSH, CDR2 LQKENI. The CDR3 region is CASSPEGQGYDGYTF. The CDR3 DNA reads TGTGCCAGCTCACCAGAAGGACAGGGTTACGATGGCTACACCTTC.

The chain employs TRBV7-3 and TRBJ2-2; D gene unclear. Trimming left V 3 bases short and J 4 bases short, with 9 bases between. CDR3 length: 14 amino acids. Per germline, CDR1 SGHTA and CDR2 FQGTGA. CDR3 bases: TGTGCCAGCAGCTTGGATTCGGGCACCGGGGAGCTGTTTTTT. Protein product: CASSLDSGTGELFF.

The chain is built from TRBV15 and TRBJ2-7; 10 bases line up with TRBD1. V lost 3 bases to trimming and J lost 2 bases; unmatched junction nucleotides: 4. In germline, CDR1 is LNHNV, CDR2 YYDKDF (reference sequence). The CDR3 sequence is 15 residues long. Here the CDR3 DNA reads TGTGCCACCAGCAGGGACAGGGGGAAAACCTACGAGCAGTACTTC. Residues: CATSRDRGKTYEQYF. Full variable domain (outside the CDR3, taken from reference TRBV15 and TRBJ2-7): DAMVIQNPRYQVTQFGKPVTLSCSQTLNHNVMYWYQQKSSQAPKLLFHYYDKDFNNEADTPDNFQSRRPNTSFCFLDIRSPGLGDTAMYLCATSRDRGKTYEQYFGPGTRLTVT.

The chain employs TRBV6-6 and TRBJ2-3, with D possibly TRBD2 on 6 matching bases. The CDR3 has 16 residues. V shed 6 bases and J shed 0 bases, with 16 bases lying between them. The V gene's germline CDR1 is MNHNY and CDR2 SVGAGI (reference sequence). The CDR3: CASSSLPGTSTDTQYF. In DNA, the CDR3 is TGTGCCAGCAGCTCCCTCCCTGGGACTAGCACAGATACGCAGTATTTT.

V usage is TRBV4-3 and J usage is TRBJ2-3; the D gene is possibly TRBD1 (7 bases). This CDR3 is built from 17 residues. Germline CDR1 reads LGHNA; CDR2 reads YSLEER. Trimming removed 5 bases from V and 2 bases from J, with 20 bases in between. The DNA for the CDR3 is TGCGCCAGCAGCGAATATGGGGCAGGGGGGATCACAGATACGCAGTATTTT. Its translation is CASSEYGAGGITDTQYF.

This clone was picked up one time. This rearrangement joins TRBV30 to TRBJ1-2, with 10 bases matching TRBD1. Germline-derived CDR1 and CDR2 are GTSNPN and SVGIG (reference sequence). Unmatched junction bases numbered 11, after V lost 2 bases and J lost 8 bases. The CDR3 length is 15 residues. DNA for the CDR3: TGTGCCTGGAGTTTAAGGACAGGGGGAAAGAGAGGCTACACCTTC. Amino acids: CAWSLRTGGKRGYTF.

The chain recombines TRBV29-1 with TRBJ1-1; D call uncertain. The CDR3 loop spans 14 amino acids. Per germline, CDR1 SQVTM and CDR2 ANQGSEA. With 3 bases removed from V and 0 bases from J, the gap between germline ends came to 11 bases. As DNA, the CDR3 is TGCAGCGTTGAGAGTTCCAGTGTGAACACTGAAGCTTTCTTT. Amino acid sequence: CSVESSSVNTEAFF.

This clone appeared a few times. This chain uses TRBV29-1 with TRBJ1-1; D is unresolved. Per the germline V gene, CDR1 is SQVTM and CDR2 is ANQGSEA. The CDR3 covers 13 residues. Trimming shortened V by 3 bases and J by 4 bases, and 12 bases separated the two germline ends. CDR3 DNA: TGCAGCGTTGATACTCAGACCTTCACTGAAGCTTTCTTT. The encoded protein is CSVDTQTFTEAFF.

V is TRBV5-4 and J is TRBJ2-5; weak D call: TRBD1 (5 bases). The CDR3 has 12 residues. The germline CDR1 and CDR2 sequences are SGHNT and YYREEE (reference sequence). Trimming shortened V by 4 bases and J by 7 bases, and 11 bases separated the two germline ends. The CDR3 reads CASSQGAWTQYF. The CDR3 nucleotides read TGTGCCAGCAGCCAAGGGGCGTGGACCCAGTACTTC.

The rearrangement uses TRBV15 and TRBJ2-7; the D gene could be TRBD1 or TRBD2 (6 bases each). CDR1 LNHNV and CDR2 YYDKDF come from the germline V gene (reference sequence). V was trimmed by 6 bases and J by 4 bases, leaving 19 bases between them. The CDR3 totals 15 residues. The CDR3 protein is CATSLGPGGRYEQYF. DNA of the CDR3: TGTGCCACCAGTCTTGGCCCCGGGGGCCGATACGAGCAGTACTTC.

The chain uses TRBV2 and TRBJ2-7, with D unresolved. The V and J ends lost 6 bases and 6 bases respectively, with 12 bases between them. This CDR3 contains 12 residues. Looked up from germline, CDR1 is SNHLY and CDR2 is FYNNEI. The DNA for the CDR3 is TGTGCCAGCAGGCTCTTGACCGCCGAGCAGTACTTC. This sequence encodes CASRLLTAEQYF.

This clone occurred a few times. The chain links TRBV7-4 to TRBJ1-6; D remains ambiguous. This CDR3 spans 16 amino acids. Per germline, CDR1 SGHVT and CDR2 SQSDAQ. The V gene lost 5 bases and the J gene lost 10 bases, with 21 bases spanning the gap. CDR3 sequence (DNA): TGTGCCAGCAGCCCAACACGAAGGATCGGACGGTCACCCCTCCACTTT. It encodes CASSPTRRIGRSPLHF.

This clone was seen only a few times. The gene calls are TRBV2 and TRBJ1-1, with TRBD1 matching over 7 bases. The germline CDR1 and CDR2 sequences are SNHLY and FYNNEI. The CDR3 length is 11 residues. Trimming took 4 bases from V and 9 from J; bases not matched to a gene: 2. The CDR3 sequence: CASSGDSQAFF. The CDR3 DNA is TGTGCCAGCAGTGGGGACAGTCAAGCTTTCTTT.

V is TRBV30 and J is TRBJ2-1, with D hard to call. V lost 3 bases and J lost 6, with 12 bases in between. The CDR3 consists of 13 residues. Germline CDR1 reads GTSNPN; CDR2 reads SVGIG (reference sequence). CDR3 amino acids: CAWSLMAANEQFF. The CDR3 nucleotides are TGTGCCTGGAGCCTAATGGCGGCCAATGAGCAGTTCTTC.

This rearrangement joins TRBV7-2 to TRBJ2-5; D call uncertain. Germline V gives CDR1 SGHTA, CDR2 FQGNSA. The CDR3 spans 15 residues. V lost 1 base to trimming and J lost 1 base, with 10 bases between them. The CDR3 bases are TGTGCCAGCAGCTTAGTTGGTAGCCCCCAAGAGACCCAGTACTTC. It specifies CASSLVGSPQETQYF.